Listed here are 24 T cell receptor beta chains from one sample, sequenced in a study of long-term antiretroviral therapy in people with HIV. Sequencing relied on immunoSEQ assay v3.0, run at survey level. Produced via immunoSEQ multiplex PCR; TCRdb's table is partial and in-frame only. The data show 25,000 to 35,000 clones, almost 95% seen once. Sequences were derived from unsorted PBMCs, sampled approximately 7.4 years after starting antiretroviral therapy. These receptors were taken from a man aged 45-65 years with HIV.

The chain combines TRBV10-2 with TRBJ2-7; tentatively, D is TRBD2 (5 bases). Germline V CDR1 and CDR2: WSHSY, SAAADI. Trimming removed 2 bases from V and 3 bases from J, with 11 bases in between. This CDR3 has 14 residues. The CDR3 region is CASSEDYNFYEQYF. DNA of the CDR3: TGCGCCAGCAGTGAGGACTATAATTTCTACGAGCAGTACTTC.

The chain combines TRBV7-8 with TRBJ2-7, with D tentatively TRBD1 (5 bases). The V and J ends lost 5 bases and 3 bases respectively, with 11 bases between them. Germline V gives CDR1 SGHVS, CDR2 FQNEAQ. The length of the CDR3 is 13 residues. The CDR3 DNA sequence: TGTGCCAGCAGCCCCGACAGCAGCTACGAGCAGTACTTC. Encoded protein: CASSPDSSYEQYF.

The V gene is TRBV5-5, the J gene TRBJ2-7; D is unclear. Germline V lookup: CDR1 SGHKS, CDR2 YYEKEE (reference sequence). This CDR3 has 15 amino acids. With 1 base removed from V and 1 base from J, the gap between germline ends came to 12 bases. Here the CDR3 reads CASSLSPVPSYEQYF. In DNA, the CDR3 is TGTGCCAGCAGCTTGTCCCCGGTGCCTTCCTACGAGCAGTACTTC.

The rearrangement joins TRBV5-1 to TRBJ2-7; D tentatively fits TRBD1 or TRBD2 (5 bases each). Germline values: CDR1 SGHRS, CDR2 YFSETQ. V was clipped by 4 bases and J by 5 bases, with 19 bases between them. The CDR3 extends over 15 amino acids. CDR3 in DNA: TGCGCCAGCAGCCCGGCCGGGACCTACAATAACGAGCAGTACTTC. Encoded protein: CASSPAGTYNNEQYF. Combining the CDR3 with reference TRBV5-1 and TRBJ2-7 gives the whole variable domain KAGVTQTPRYLIKTRGQQVTLSCSPISGHRSVSWYQQTPGQGLQFLFEYFSETQRNKGNFPGRFSGRQFSNSRSEMNVSTLELGDSALYLCASSPAGTYNNEQYFGPGTRLTVT.

This clone was counted once. The chain employs TRBV5-4 and TRBJ2-7; possibly TRBD1 for D (6 bases). This CDR3 contains 15 residues. Trimming removed 1 base at V and 1 base at J, with 12 bases between. CDR1 and CDR2 (germline): SGHNT, YYREEE (reference sequence). Written as DNA, the CDR3 is TGTGCCAGCAGCTTGTCTGGGGGCTCATCCTACGAGCAGTACTTC. It specifies CASSLSGGSSYEQYF.

The chain joins TRBV12-5 to TRBJ1-6, with D hard to call. CDR1 LGHNT and CDR2 FRNRAP come from the germline V gene. The V gene lost 0 bases and the J gene lost 7 bases, with 4 bases spanning the gap. The CDR3 extends over 13 amino acids. Here the CDR3 DNA reads TGTGCTAGTGGTTTGGTCCTAAATTCACCCCTCCACTTT. Translated: CASGLVLNSPLHF.

This clone was detected only once. The chain links TRBV15 to TRBJ2-2; 10 nucleotides agree with TRBD2. CDR1 LNHNV and CDR2 YYDKDF come from the germline V gene (reference sequence). V shed 0 bases, J shed 7 bases, and the junction held 5 bases outside the gene matches. There are 16 residues in the CDR3. CDR3 sequence: CATSRESGGAGGELFF. The CDR3 DNA sequence: TGTGCCACCAGCAGAGAAAGCGGGGGGGCCGGCGGGGAGCTGTTTTTT.

The chain employs TRBV5-8 and TRBJ2-1, with TRBD2 matching over 8 bases. Germline trimming cut 0 bases from V and 3 bases from J; bases unmatched to any gene: 11. Looked up from germline, CDR1 is SGHTS and CDR2 is YDEGEE. The CDR3 consists of 18 residues. The CDR3 DNA sequence: TGTGCCAGCAGCTTGGGCCCCTTCGCGGGGGGATTCTACAATGAGCAGTTCTTC. Its protein is CASSLGPFAGGFYNEQFF.

The V gene is TRBV27, the J gene TRBJ2-7; 7 bases line up with TRBD2. Losses at the gene ends were 6 bases for V and 2 bases for J; bases not matched to a gene: 7. The CDR3 runs 14 residues. Germline loops: CDR1 MNHEY, CDR2 SMNVEV (reference sequence). This chain's CDR3 is CASSWGGRPYEQYF. CDR3 nucleotide sequence: TGTGCCAGCAGCTGGGGGGGGAGGCCCTACGAGCAGTACTTC.

The rearrangement links TRBV6-1 to TRBJ2-2; 10 bases align to TRBD1. This CDR3 has 15 amino acids. CDR1 MNHNS and CDR2 SASEGT come from the germline V gene. Germline trimming cut 5 bases from V and 5 bases from J; bases unmatched to any gene: 5. The DNA for the CDR3 is TGTGCCAGCAGTAAAGACAGGGGGCGTACCGGGGAGCTGTTTTTT. Its protein product is CASSKDRGRTGELFF.

This clone came up once. CDR3 loop: CATSSRTSASYNEQFF. CDR3 coding DNA: TGTGCCACCAGCAGTAGGACGTCAGCCTCCTACAATGAGCAGTTCTTC. The chain combines TRBV15 with TRBJ2-1; D is unclear. The V and J ends lost 3 bases and 0 bases respectively, with 12 bases between them. Looked up from germline, CDR1 is LNHNV and CDR2 is YYDKDF (reference sequence). This CDR3 spans 16 amino acids.

The rearrangement uses TRBV7-8 and TRBJ2-3; no firm D call. The CDR3 extends over 12 amino acids. Germline assignment: CDR1 SGHVS and CDR2 FQNEAQ. The V end was cut by 6 bases, the J end by 5 bases, with 9 bases between. The CDR3 loop is CASSGKLDTQYF. DNA for the CDR3: TGTGCCAGCAGTGGAAAGTTAGATACGCAGTATTTT.

The chain couples TRBV7-2 to TRBJ2-7, with 9 positions matching TRBD1. The CDR3 runs 15 residues. From germline, CDR1 is SGHTA and CDR2 FQGNSA. The V gene end was trimmed by 2 bases and the J gene end by 4 bases; junction bases not matched to a gene: 6. This CDR3 is CASSLRWDREYEQYF. The CDR3 DNA reads TGTGCCAGCAGCTTAAGGTGGGACAGGGAATACGAGCAGTACTTC.

The chain carries TRBV6-1 and TRBJ1-5; no firm D call. Germline V lookup: CDR1 MNHNS, CDR2 SASEGT. The CDR3 consists of 13 residues. V dropped 3 bases and J dropped 4 bases, with 7 bases sitting between them. CDR3 residues: CASSERINQPQHF. The CDR3 DNA reads as TGTGCCAGCAGTGAGCGGATTAATCAGCCCCAGCATTTT.

This clone was detected only a few times. J is TRBJ2-7 and V is TRBV7-9; 7 bases fit TRBD2. The CDR3 contains 14 residues. V trimming: 5 bases; J trimming: 1 base; junction bases outside the gene matches: 5. CDR1 is SEHNR and CDR2 is FQNEAQ in the germline V gene (reference sequence). The CDR3 bases are TGTGCCAGCAGCCCGGGACTAACTTCCTACGAGCAGTACTTC. This gives the protein CASSPGLTSYEQYF.

In DNA form, the CDR3 reads TGTGCCAGCAGCTTGGTCGGGGTGAACACTGAAGCTTTCTTT. It encodes CASSLVGVNTEAFF. V usage is TRBV5-8 and J usage is TRBJ1-1; D not resolved. Per the germline V gene, CDR1 is SGHTS and CDR2 is YDEGEE. Trimming took off 0 bases at V and 0 bases at J, with 6 bases between the two ends. The CDR3 sequence is 14 residues long.

The rearrangement joins TRBV20-1 to TRBJ2-1; D not resolved. The V end lost 3 bases, the J end lost 5 bases, and 5 bases lay between the germline ends. CDR1 is DFQATT, CDR2 SNEGSKA, per germline (reference sequence). This CDR3 has 11 amino acids. The CDR3 DNA sequence: TGCAGTGCTAGCTCGGACAATGAGCAGTTCTTC. This codes for CSASSDNEQFF.

V usage is TRBV4-3 and J usage is TRBJ1-6; 9 bases are a match to TRBD1. The germline CDR1 and CDR2 sequences are LGHNA and YSLEER. The CDR3 runs 14 residues. The V gene end was trimmed by 1 base and the J gene end by 10 bases; junction bases not matched to a gene: 2. As DNA, the CDR3 is TGCGCCAGCAGCCAAGGGACAGGGGAATCACCCCTCCACTTT. As protein: CASSQGTGESPLHF.

The V call is TRBV29-1, the J call TRBJ2-3, with D possibly being TRBD1 or TRBD2 (5 bases each). CDR3 length: 12 residues. V was shortened by 8 bases and J by 2 bases, with 11 bases between the two germline ends. The germline CDR1 and CDR2 sequences are SQVTM and ANQGSEA. CDR3 sequence: CSSLGVTDTQYF. In DNA, the CDR3 is TGCAGCTCCTTGGGGGTCACAGATACGCAGTATTTT.

V gene TRBV30 combines with J gene TRBJ2-2; 8 positions agree with TRBD1. V gave up 4 bases and J gave up 4 bases; unmatched junction bases: 8. CDR3 size: 15 residues. The germline CDR1 and CDR2 sequences are GTSNPN and SVGIG (reference sequence). For the CDR3, the DNA is TGTGCCTGGAAGCAGGGGGCGTTTGGCACCGGGGAGCTGTTTTTT. It translates to CAWKQGAFGTGELFF.

The chain's CDR3 is CSVEWQNNEQFF. CDR3 DNA: TGCAGCGTTGAGTGGCAAAACAATGAGCAGTTCTTC. V usage is TRBV29-1 and J usage is TRBJ2-1, with D unresolved. The germline V gene has CDR1 SQVTM and CDR2 ANQGSEA. The CDR3 contains 12 residues. V was trimmed by 3 bases and J by 5 bases, leaving 8 bases between them.

The V gene is TRBV5-5, the J gene TRBJ1-3, with a possible D match to TRBD1 (6 bases). With 0 bases removed from V and 2 bases from J, the gap between germline ends came to 9 bases. CDR1 is SGHKS, CDR2 YYEKEE, per germline (reference sequence). This CDR3 comprises 15 residues. The CDR3 loop reads CASSLAGQTGNTIYF. Written as DNA, the CDR3 is TGTGCCAGCAGCTTGGCGGGACAAACTGGAAACACCATATATTTT. The whole variable domain, remainder taken from reference TRBV5-5 and TRBJ1-3, is DAGVTQSPTHLIKTRGQQVTLRCSPISGHKSVSWYQQVLGQGPQFIFQYYEKEERGRGNFPDRFSARQFPNYSSELNVNALLLGDSALYLCASSLAGQTGNTIYFGEGSWLTVV.

This clone was counted a single time. The J gene is TRBJ1-1, the V gene TRBV7-9; tentatively, D is TRBD1 (6 bases). This CDR3 has 15 amino acids. Trimming pared 4 bases from V and 3 bases from J, leaving 15 bases between. CDR1 is SEHNR and CDR2 is FQNEAQ in the germline V gene (reference sequence). The DNA for the CDR3 is TGTGCCAGCAGCTCCCGGGACAACACCCACACTGAAGCTTTCTTT. This encodes CASSSRDNTHTEAFF.

The chain carries TRBV30 and TRBJ1-2, with D possibly TRBD1 on 5 matching bases. The CDR3 is 14 residues long. V gave up 6 bases and J gave up 6 bases, with 20 bases separating them. Germline CDR1 GTSNPN, CDR2 SVGIG (reference sequence). The CDR3 loop reads CACPWGRTKNGYTF. The DNA for the CDR3 is TGTGCCTGTCCCTGGGGGAGGACAAAGAATGGCTACACCTTC. Together with reference TRBV30 and TRBJ1-2, the CDR3 gives the full variable domain: SQTIHQWPATLVQPVGSPLSLECTVEGTSNPNLYWYRQAAGRGLQLLFYSVGIGQISSEVPQNLSASRPQDRQFILSSKKLLLSDSGFYLCACPWGRTKNGYTFGSGTRLTVV.